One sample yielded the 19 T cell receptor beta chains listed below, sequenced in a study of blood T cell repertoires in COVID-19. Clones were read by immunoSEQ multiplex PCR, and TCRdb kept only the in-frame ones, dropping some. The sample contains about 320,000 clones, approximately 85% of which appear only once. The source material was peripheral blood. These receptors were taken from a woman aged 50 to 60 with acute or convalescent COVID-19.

CDR3 sequence (DNA): TGTGCCAGCAGTTTATGGGGAGGGGGGGCAGGCAATCAGCCCCAGCATTTT. It specifies CASSLWGGGAGNQPQHF. The V call is TRBV27, the J call TRBJ1-5; D may be TRBD1 (6 bases). CDR1 and CDR2 (germline): MNHEY, SMNVEV (reference sequence). The V gene lost 1 base and the J gene lost 2 bases, with 15 bases spanning the gap. The CDR3 consists of 17 residues.

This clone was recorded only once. The CDR3: CATSDPGRGGVYTF. The CDR3 bases are TGTGCCACCAGTGATCCTGGGCGAGGGGGCGTCTACACCTTC. V usage is TRBV24-1 and J usage is TRBJ1-2, with 7 bases lining up with TRBD1. Germline CDR1 is KGHDR and CDR2 is SFDVKD. J lost 10 bases, V lost 3 bases, and 10 bases had no gene match. There are 14 residues in the CDR3.

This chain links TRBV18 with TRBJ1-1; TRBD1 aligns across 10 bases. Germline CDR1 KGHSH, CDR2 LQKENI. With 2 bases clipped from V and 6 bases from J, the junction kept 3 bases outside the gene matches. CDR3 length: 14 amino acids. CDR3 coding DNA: TGTGCCAGCTCACCAGGGACAGGGGTGGCTGAAGCTTTCTTT. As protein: CASSPGTGVAEAFF.

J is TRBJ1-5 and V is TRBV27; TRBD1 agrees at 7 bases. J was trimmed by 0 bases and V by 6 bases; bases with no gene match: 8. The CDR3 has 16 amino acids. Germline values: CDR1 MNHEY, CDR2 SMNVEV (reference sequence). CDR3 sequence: CASRPTGTDSNQPQHF. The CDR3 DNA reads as TGTGCCAGCAGACCGACCGGGACAGATAGCAATCAGCCCCAGCATTTT.

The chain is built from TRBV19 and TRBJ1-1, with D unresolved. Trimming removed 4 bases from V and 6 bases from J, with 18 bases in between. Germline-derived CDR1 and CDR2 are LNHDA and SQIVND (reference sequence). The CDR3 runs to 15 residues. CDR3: CASSTPLDSSPEAFF. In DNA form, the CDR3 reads TGTGCCAGTAGTACACCCCTCGACTCCTCTCCTGAAGCTTTCTTT.

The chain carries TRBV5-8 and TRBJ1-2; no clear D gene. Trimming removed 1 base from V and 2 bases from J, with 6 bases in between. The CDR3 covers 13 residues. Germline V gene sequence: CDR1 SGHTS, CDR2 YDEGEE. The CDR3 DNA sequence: TGTGCCAGCAGCTTGTCCGGGAACTATGGCTACACCTTC. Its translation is CASSLSGNYGYTF. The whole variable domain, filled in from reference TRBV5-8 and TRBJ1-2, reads EAGVTQSPTHLIKTRGQQATLRCSPISGHTSVYWYQQALGLGLQFLLWYDEGEERNRGNFPPRFSGRQFPNYSSELNVNALELEDSALYLCASSLSGNYGYTFGSGTRLTVV.

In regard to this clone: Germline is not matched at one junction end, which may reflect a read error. The CDR3, as DNA: TGTGCCAGCAGTGAAGGGACAGGGCTCCAATTT. Amino acid sequence: CASSEGTGLQF. J is TRBJ1-4 and V is TRBV2, with TRBD1 matching 8 bases. The CDR3 runs 11 residues. CDR1 is SNHLY and CDR2 is FYNNEI in the germline V gene.

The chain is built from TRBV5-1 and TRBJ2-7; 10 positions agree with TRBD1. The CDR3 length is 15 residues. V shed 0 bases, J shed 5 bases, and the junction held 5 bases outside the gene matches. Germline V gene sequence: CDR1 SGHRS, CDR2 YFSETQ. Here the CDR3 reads CASSLAGTGEDEQYF. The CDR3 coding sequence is TGCGCCAGCAGCTTGGCCGGGACAGGGGAGGACGAGCAGTACTTC. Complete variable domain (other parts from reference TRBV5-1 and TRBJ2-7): KAGVTQTPRYLIKTRGQQVTLSCSPISGHRSVSWYQQTPGQGLQFLFEYFSETQRNKGNFPGRFSGRQFSNSRSEMNVSTLELGDSALYLCASSLAGTGEDEQYFGPGTRLTVT.

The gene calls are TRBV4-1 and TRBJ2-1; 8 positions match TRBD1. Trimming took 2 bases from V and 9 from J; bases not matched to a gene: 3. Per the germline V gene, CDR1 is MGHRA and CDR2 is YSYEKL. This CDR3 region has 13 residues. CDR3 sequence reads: CASSQWGQAEQFF. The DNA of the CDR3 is TGCGCCAGCAGCCAATGGGGACAGGCTGAGCAGTTCTTC.

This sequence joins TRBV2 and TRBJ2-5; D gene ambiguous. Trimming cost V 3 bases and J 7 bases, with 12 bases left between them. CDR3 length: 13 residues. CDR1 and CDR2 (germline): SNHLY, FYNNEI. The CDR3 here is CASSESSWRTQYF. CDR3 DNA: TGTGCCAGCAGTGAGTCTAGTTGGCGGACCCAGTACTTC.

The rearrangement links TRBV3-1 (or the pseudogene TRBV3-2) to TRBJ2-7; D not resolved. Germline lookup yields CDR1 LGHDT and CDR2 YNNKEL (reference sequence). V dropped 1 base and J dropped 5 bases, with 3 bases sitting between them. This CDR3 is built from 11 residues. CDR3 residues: CASSQGNEQYF. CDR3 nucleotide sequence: TGTGCCAGCAGCCAAGGTAACGAGCAGTACTTC.

The CDR3 protein is CASSSRQTSGNTIYF. The CDR3 nucleotides read TGTGCCAGCAGTTCTCGACAGACCTCTGGAAACACCATATATTTT. The V gene is TRBV6-5, the J gene TRBJ1-3; perhaps TRBD1 as D (5 bases). Germline CDR1 and CDR2: MNHEY and SVGAGI. The CDR3 extends over 15 amino acids. The ends were cut back, 4 bases at V and 0 bases at J, with 10 bases in the middle.

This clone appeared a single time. CDR3 bases: TGTGCCTGGAGTGGTTACAGGGGGCTGATTGTGGTCACTGAAGCTTTCTTT. Protein sequence: CAWSGYRGLIVVTEAFF. The chain links TRBV30 to TRBJ1-1; TRBD1 agrees at 9 bases. CDR3 length: 17 residues. After removal of 1 base from V and 4 bases from J, the junction contained 13 bases not matched to a gene. CDR1 is GTSNPN, CDR2 SVGIG, per germline (reference sequence).

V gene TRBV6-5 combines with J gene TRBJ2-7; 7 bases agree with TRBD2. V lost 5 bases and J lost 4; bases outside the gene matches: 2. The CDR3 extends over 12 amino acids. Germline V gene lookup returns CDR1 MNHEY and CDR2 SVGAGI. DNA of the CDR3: TGTGCCAGCAGTCCTAGCGGTTACGAGCAGTACTTC. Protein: CASSPSGYEQYF.

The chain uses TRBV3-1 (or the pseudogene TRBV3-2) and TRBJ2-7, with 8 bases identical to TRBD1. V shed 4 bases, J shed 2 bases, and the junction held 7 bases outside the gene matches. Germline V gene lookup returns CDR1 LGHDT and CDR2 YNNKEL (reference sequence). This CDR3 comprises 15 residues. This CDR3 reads CASSLRQGRPYEQYF. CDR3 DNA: TGTGCCAGCAGCCTCCGACAGGGGAGGCCCTACGAGCAGTACTTC.

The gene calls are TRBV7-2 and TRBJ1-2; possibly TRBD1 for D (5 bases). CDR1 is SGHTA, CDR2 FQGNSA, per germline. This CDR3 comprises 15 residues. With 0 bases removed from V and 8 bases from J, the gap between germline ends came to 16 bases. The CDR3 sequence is CASSLARGFQGGYTF. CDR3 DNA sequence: TGTGCCAGCAGCTTAGCTAGGGGTTTCCAGGGCGGCTACACCTTC.

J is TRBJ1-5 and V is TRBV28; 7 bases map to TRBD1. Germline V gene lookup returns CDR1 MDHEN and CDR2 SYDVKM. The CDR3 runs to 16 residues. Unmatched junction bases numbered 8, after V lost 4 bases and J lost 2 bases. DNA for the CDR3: TGTGCCAGCAGTTCCCGCAGGGGGTATGGCAATCAGCCCCAGCATTTT. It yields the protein CASSSRRGYGNQPQHF. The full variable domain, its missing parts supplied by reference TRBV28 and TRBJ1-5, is DVKVTQSSRYLVKRTGEKVFLECVQDMDHENMFWYRQDPGLGLRLIYFSYDVKMKEKGDIPEGYSVSREKKERFSLILESASTNQTSMYLCASSSRRGYGNQPQHFGDGTRLSIL.

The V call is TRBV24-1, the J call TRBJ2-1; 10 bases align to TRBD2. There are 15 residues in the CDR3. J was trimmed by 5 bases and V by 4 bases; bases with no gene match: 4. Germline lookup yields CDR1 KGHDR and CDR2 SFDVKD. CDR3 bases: TGTGCCACCAGTGACCCCGGGACTAGCGACAATGAGCAGTTCTTC. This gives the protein CATSDPGTSDNEQFF.

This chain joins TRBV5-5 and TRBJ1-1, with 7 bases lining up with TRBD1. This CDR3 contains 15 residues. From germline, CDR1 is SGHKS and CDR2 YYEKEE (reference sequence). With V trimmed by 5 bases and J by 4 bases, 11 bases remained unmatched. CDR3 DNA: TGTGCCAGCAGTTTCGCCAGGGGGACGACCACTGAAGCTTTCTTT. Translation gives CASSFARGTTTEAFF. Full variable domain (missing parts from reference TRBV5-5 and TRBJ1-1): DAGVTQSPTHLIKTRGQQVTLRCSPISGHKSVSWYQQVLGQGPQFIFQYYEKEERGRGNFPDRFSARQFPNYSSELNVNALLLGDSALYLCASSFARGTTTEAFFGQGTRLTVV.